This TCR beta chain was sequenced in a study of human T cells and chemical hapten exposure. This clonotype was counted a few times. Each CDR3 protein gets one entry after TCRdb re-called the RACE reads with MiXCR. The sample includes 80,000 or so distinct CDR3 sequences, about 10% seen only once; the top ten take 4% to 5.5%. Time point of the sample: patch test 1, 2 weeks after DPC sensitization. Treatment: therapeutic diphenylcyclopropenone sensitization with weekly scalp DPC. This CDR3 is 14 amino acids long. Germline V gene lookup returns CDR1 SGHTA and CDR2 FQGNSA. V lost 3 bases to trimming and J lost 4 bases, with 12 bases between them.

The receptor was isolated from a woman in her fifties or sixties with alopecia areata. Some clones in this sample may be carry-over from other donors' samples. The rearrangement links TRBV7-2 to TRBJ1-1, with unresolved D. Sequencing was performed on whole blood, taken in connection with sensitization to the hapten diphenylcyclopropenone (DPC). CDR3 sequence (DNA): TGTGCCAGCAGCTTCGGCAGTGTGAGCACTGAAGCTTTCTTT. This gives the protein CASSFGSVSTEAFF.